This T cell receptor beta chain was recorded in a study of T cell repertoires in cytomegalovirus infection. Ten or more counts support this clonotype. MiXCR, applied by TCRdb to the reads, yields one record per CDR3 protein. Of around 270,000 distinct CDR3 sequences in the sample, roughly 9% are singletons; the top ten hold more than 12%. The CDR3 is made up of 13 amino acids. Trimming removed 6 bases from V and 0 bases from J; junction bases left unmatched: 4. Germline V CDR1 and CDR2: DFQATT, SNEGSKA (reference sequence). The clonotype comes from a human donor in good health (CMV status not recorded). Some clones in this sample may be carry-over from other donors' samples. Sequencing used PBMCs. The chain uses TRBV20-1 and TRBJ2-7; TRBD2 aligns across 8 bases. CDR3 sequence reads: CSATGTSSYEQYF. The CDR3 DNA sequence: TGCAGTGCGACCGGGACTAGCTCCTACGAGCAGTACTTC.